Sequencing of this T cell receptor (beta chain) was carried out in a study of cytomegalovirus exposure and HLA in healthy donors. As for the study in general: Sequencing of some 190 million T cells in an earlier analysis found approximately 120 million unique TCR beta sequences.

Amplification used 60 Vbeta primers and 13 Jbeta primers. TCRdb keeps only in-frame clones here, not all; method: immunoSEQ multiplex PCR. The sample shows 45,000 to 65,000 clones, 70% to 80% of them seen only once. As for this clone: Its specificity is not known.

Study observations and caveats: A link between a missense DCLRE1C variant and TCR beta V- and J-gene trimming emerged from a later analysis. Roughly uniform depth of sequencing across donors was assumed in presence/absence analyses.

The ends were cut back, 0 bases at V and 7 bases at J, with 13 bases in the middle. Germline CDR1 and CDR2: LNHNV and YYDKDF (reference sequence). The CDR3 totals 15 residues. Sequencing was carried out using PBMCs. This TCR derives from a woman in her forties in good health and CMV-seropositive. The chain is built from TRBV15 and TRBJ1-5; D remains unclear. The CDR3 region has the DNA TGTGCCACCAGCAGAGAGTTAAAGGAGGGACAGCCCCAGCATTTT. As protein: CATSRELKEGQPQHF. The full variable domain, with the rest looked up from reference TRBV15 and TRBJ1-5, is DAMVIQNPRYQVTQFGKPVTLSCSQTLNHNVMYWYQQKSSQAPKLLFHYYDKDFNNEADTPDNFQSRRPNTSFCFLDIRSPGLGDTAMYLCATSRELKEGQPQHFGDGTRLSIL.